The clone carrying this TCR beta chain was counted a single time. Its antigen is not known. This specimen comes from a study of T cell responses to AZD1222 COVID-19 vaccine. Whether given at about 4 or about 12 weeks, second doses were pooled. Study-wide results and limits: Spike-spanning, vaccine-associated CD4 TCRs were dominant at 160-218 and 743-854. Clonal diversity was possibly underestimated, and the donors were mostly white British, with more females.

Per the germline V gene, CDR1 is MDHEN and CDR2 is SYDVKM. This CDR3 is built from 13 residues. Trimming cost V 1 base and J 6 bases, with 9 bases left between them. Generated by immunoSEQ multiplex PCR, the TCRdb table keeps only in-frame clones and is missing some. The sample shows around 96,000 clones, roughly 84% of them seen only once. This receptor was identified in an adult who received the AZD1222 COVID-19 vaccine. The sample here was peripheral blood, taken 28 days after the second AZD1222 dose. The rearrangement links TRBV28 to TRBJ1-1, with D possibly matching TRBD1 (5 bases). The CDR3 loop reads CASSLFGDSEAFF. The CDR3 DNA reads TGTGCCAGCAGTTTATTTGGGGACTCTGAAGCTTTCTTT.